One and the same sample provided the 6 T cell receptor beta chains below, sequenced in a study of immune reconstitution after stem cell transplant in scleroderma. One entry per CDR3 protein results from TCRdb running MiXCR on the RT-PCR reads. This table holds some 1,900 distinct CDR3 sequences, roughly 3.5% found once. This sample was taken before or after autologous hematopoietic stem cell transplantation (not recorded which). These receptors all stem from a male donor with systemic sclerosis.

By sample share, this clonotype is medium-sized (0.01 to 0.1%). CDR3 sequence reads: CSVARTGKNTGELFF. The CDR3 region has the DNA TGCAGCGTTGCGCGGACAGGGAAGAACACCGGGGAGCTGTTTTTT. The chain couples TRBV29-1 to TRBJ2-2, with 8 nucleotides matching TRBD1. The CDR3 covers 15 residues. The germline V gene encodes CDR1 SQVTM and CDR2 ANQGSEA. V gave up 4 bases and J gave up 1 base; unmatched junction bases: 5.

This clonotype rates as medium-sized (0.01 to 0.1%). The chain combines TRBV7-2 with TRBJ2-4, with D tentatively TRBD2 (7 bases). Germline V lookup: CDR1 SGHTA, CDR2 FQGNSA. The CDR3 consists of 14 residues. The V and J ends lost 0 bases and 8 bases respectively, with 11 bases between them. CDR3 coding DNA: TGTGCCAGCAGCTTAGCGCGGCGGGGGCACATTCAGTACTTC. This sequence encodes CASSLARRGHIQYF.

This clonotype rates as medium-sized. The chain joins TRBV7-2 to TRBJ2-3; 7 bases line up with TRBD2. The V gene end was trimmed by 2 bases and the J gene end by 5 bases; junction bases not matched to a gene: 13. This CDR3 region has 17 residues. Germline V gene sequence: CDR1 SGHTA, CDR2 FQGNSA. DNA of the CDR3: TGTGCCAGCAGCTTAAGTGGCGGGAGTGCGGTGGGAGATACGCAGTATTTT. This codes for CASSLSGGSAVGDTQYF.

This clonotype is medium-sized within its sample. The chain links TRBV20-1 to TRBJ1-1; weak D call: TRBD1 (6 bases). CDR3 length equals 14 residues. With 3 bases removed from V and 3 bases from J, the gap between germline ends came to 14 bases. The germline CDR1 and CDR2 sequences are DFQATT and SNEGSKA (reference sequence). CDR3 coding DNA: TGCAGTGCTAGGCATCAGGGGTTCGACACTGAAGCTTTCTTT. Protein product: CSARHQGFDTEAFF.

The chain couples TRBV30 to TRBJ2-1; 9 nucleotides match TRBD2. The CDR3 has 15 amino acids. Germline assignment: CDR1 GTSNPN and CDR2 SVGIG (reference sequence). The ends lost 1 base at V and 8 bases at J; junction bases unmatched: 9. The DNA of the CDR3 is TGTGCCTGGAGTGCAGGGCGGGAGGGCCGGTATGAGCAGTTCTTC. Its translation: CAWSAGREGRYEQFF.

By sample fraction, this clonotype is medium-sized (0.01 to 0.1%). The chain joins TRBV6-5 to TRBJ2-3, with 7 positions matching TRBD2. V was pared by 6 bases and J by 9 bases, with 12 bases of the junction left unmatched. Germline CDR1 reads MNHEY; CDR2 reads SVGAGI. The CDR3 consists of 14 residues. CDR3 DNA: TGTGCCAGCAGGGAGCTAGCGGCCCCACACACGCAGTATTTT. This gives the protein CASRELAAPHTQYF.